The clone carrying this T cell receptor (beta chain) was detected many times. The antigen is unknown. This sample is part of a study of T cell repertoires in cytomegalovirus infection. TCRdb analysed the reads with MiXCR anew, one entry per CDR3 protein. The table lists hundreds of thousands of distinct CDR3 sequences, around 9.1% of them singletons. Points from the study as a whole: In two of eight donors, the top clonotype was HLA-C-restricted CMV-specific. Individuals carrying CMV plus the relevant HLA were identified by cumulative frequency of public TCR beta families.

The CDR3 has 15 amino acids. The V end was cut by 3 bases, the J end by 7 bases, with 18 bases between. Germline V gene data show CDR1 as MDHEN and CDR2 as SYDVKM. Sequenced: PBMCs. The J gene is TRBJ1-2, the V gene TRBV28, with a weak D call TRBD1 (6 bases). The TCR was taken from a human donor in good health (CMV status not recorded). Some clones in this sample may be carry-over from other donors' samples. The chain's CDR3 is CASSFFDRGAGGYTF. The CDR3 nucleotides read TGTGCCAGCAGTTTCTTCGATAGGGGGGCGGGTGGCTACACCTTC.